Detailed here is one TCR beta chain. Its antigen is not known. V was cut by 3 bases and J by 1 base, with 10 bases left in between. Germline V lookup: CDR1 SGDLS, CDR2 YYNGEE. The CDR3 is 14 residues long. The table came from immunoSEQ multiplex PCR; TCRdb's copy has only in-frame clones and leaves some out. The sample carries tens of thousands of clones, roughly 94% recorded once. The data derive from a study of cytomegalovirus exposure and HLA in healthy donors. Broader study findings: The study listed approximately 170 cytomegalovirus-associated TCR beta chains. There were some public TCRs occurring in many donors, but most TCR sequences were rare. According to a subsequent analysis, TCR clusters identified in the first cohort showed a tendency to co-occur across the 120 or so validation repertoires.

The donors formed part of the approximately 130-subject validation cohort, distinct from the 666-subject first cohort. The sequence was collected from a woman under 30 in good health and CMV-seronegative. V usage is TRBV9 and J usage is TRBJ2-5; maybe TRBD2 (5 bases). Sequenced: PBMCs. The CDR3 bases are TGTGCCAGCAGCGGAGCGGAACCCCAAGAGACCCAGTACTTC. Translating gives CASSGAEPQETQYF.